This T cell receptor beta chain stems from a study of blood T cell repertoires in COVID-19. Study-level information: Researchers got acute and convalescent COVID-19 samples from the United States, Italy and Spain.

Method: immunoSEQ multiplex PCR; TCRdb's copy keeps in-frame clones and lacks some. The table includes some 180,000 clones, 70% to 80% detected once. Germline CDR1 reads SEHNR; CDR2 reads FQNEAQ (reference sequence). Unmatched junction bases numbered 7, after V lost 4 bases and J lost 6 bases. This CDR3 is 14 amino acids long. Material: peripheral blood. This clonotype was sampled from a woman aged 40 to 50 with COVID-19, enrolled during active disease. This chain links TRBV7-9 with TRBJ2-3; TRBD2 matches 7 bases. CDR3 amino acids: CASSSGTSADTQYF. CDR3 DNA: TGTGCCAGCAGCTCCGGAACTAGCGCCGATACGCAGTATTTT.